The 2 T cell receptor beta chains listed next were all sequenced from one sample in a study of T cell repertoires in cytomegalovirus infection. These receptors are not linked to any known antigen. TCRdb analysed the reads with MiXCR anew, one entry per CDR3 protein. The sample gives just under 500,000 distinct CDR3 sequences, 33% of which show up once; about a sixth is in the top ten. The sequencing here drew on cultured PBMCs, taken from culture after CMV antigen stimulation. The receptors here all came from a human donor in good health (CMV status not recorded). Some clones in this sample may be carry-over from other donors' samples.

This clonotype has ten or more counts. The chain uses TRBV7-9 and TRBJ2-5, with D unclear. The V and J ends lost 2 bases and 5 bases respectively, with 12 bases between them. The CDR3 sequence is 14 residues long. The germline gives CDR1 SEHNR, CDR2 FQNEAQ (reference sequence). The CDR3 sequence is CASSLQAAPETQYF. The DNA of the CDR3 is TGTGCCAGCAGCTTACAAGCTGCGCCCGAGACCCAGTACTTC.

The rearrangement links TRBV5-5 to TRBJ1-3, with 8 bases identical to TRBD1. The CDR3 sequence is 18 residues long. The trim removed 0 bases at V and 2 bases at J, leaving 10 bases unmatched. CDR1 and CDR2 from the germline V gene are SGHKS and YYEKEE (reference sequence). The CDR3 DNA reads TGTGCCAGCAGCTTGGACTGGACAGGGATCGTACCTGGAAACACCATATATTTT. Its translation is CASSLDWTGIVPGNTIYF. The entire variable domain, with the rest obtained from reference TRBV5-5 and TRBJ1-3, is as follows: DAGVTQSPTHLIKTRGQQVTLRCSPISGHKSVSWYQQVLGQGPQFIFQYYEKEERGRGNFPDRFSARQFPNYSSELNVNALLLGDSALYLCASSLDWTGIVPGNTIYFGEGSWLTVV.